This T cell receptor (beta chain) was identified during a study of cytomegalovirus exposure and HLA in healthy donors listed by TCRdb under 2017. The study in broad terms: According to an earlier analysis of several hundred of the donors, 200 million or so T cells yielded 120 million or so unique TCR beta sequences and about 280 Gb of sequence data. Approximately 310 gigabases of sequencing data and tens of millions of unique TCR sequences were included in an early release covering 550 to 650 HLA-typed donors. The genetic ancestry cluster associated with self-reported Caucasian donors included roughly four fifths of the 398 genotyped donors. The study aimed to test whether signatures of past pathogen exposure could be identified by cataloging public T cell receptors. Using immunosequencing, the study profiled T cell repertoires from 500 to 800 subjects and related those repertoires to cytomegalovirus serostatus. In addition to the first cohort of 666 subjects, a separate validation cohort of 120 different subjects was used. To predict cytomegalovirus infection status, the study brought together high-throughput TCR immunosequencing, statistical association of individual TCRs with disease status, and machine learning. In a later analysis, previously published TCR beta repertoires from some 640 donors were re-analyzed and high-resolution HLA genotyping was added so that TCR occurrence patterns could be studied. In the later analysis, no new phenotypic data were used to find candidate immune exposures; instead, reliance was placed on TCR beta sequences and their occurrence across donors. An earlier analysis of approximately 630 of the donors applied high-throughput TCR beta sequencing to assess whether each TCR beta V gene segment acted as functional or pseudogenic. Donor age, sex, ethnicity and CMV serostatus were compiled together with the repertoire data. In a later genetic analysis, genome-wide SNP genotypes for about 55% of the roughly 700 donors were used, and that subset was treated as a discovery cohort. Every repertoire in the discovery cohort had been generated on one and the same sequencing platform. HLA typing included class I and class II loci at four-digit resolution. Typing coverage differed by locus: A, B, C, DRB1 and DQB1 were typed in roughly 620-630 donors, DQA1 in 522, DPA1 in 600 to 610, and DPB1 in 472. A few DR-DQ haplotypes were handled as single units for association and clustering because linkage in the cohort was strong. Among some 410 genotyped donors of the cohort, an average of approximately 240,000 unique TCR beta nucleotide sequences were sequenced per donor, around 18% of them non-productive.

The protocol used for the library was the immunoSEQ multiplex PCR assay. The multiplex PCR relied on a mix of 60 forward primers for TCR Vbeta segments and 13 reverse primers for TCR Jbeta segments. The CDR3 region of rearranged TCR beta genes was amplified from genomic DNA with a multiplex PCR assay. The Illumina HiSeq System was used to sequence the amplified TCR beta libraries as 87-base-pair reads. The study's processing was this. A later analysis tallied roughly 80 million unique TCR beta chains across the roughly 610 repertoires, and approximately 12 million of those chains were shared by two or more donors. Raw reads were error-corrected and collapsed into unique sequences with a nearest-neighbor algorithm that merged closely related sequences to remove PCR and sequencing errors. To assign V, D and J gene segments, CDR3 sequences were aligned to IMGT reference sequences. Each retained sequence needed at least a six-nucleotide match to both a V gene segment and a J gene segment. Rearrangements were classified as productive when the CDR3 lacked stop codons and remained in frame with V and J, and all other rearrangements were classified as non-productive. CDR3 was defined according to IMGT convention as the region running from the second conserved V-encoded cysteine to the conserved J-encoded phenylalanine. In an earlier analysis of around 570 of the donors, sequences lacking an unambiguous match to a single V gene segment were excluded. In an earlier analysis of about 590 of the donors, a V segment was called functional when productive rearrangements were above 56.7%, and segregating when the standard deviation between donors exceeded 5%. To diagnose cytomegalovirus status from the catalog of TCR beta chain sequences, a statistical classification framework was built. V and J gene assignment, in a later analysis, came from comparing TCR nucleotide sequences with IMGT/GENE-DB human TR gene sequences. Using the TCRdist pipeline, a later analysis assigned CDR3 sequences along with most-parsimonious VDJ recombination scenarios. In a later analysis, each TCR beta chain was defined by its CDR3 amino acid sequence together with its V-gene family, and reads without a unique V-gene family were excluded. To address suspected cross-contamination and a sequencing artifact, a later analysis removed 550 to 750 highly shared, low-generation-probability nucleotide sequences. For each public chain, a later analysis derived a clonal expansion index from normalized ranks of inferred template counts within each repertoire. In a later analysis, generation probabilities were computed using a VDJ recombination model fitted to out-of-frame rearrangements, and the results were checked against IGoR. In a later analysis, TCR-TCR, TCR-HLA and TCR-CMV co-occurrence was scored with hypergeometric tests, and a repertoire-size bias correction was applied to TCR pairs. A later analysis estimated false discovery rates by permuting HLA or CMV assignments 20 times. A later analysis grouped co-occurring TCRs with DBSCAN, adding TCRdist sequence similarity when clustering within HLA-allele-positive subsets. Co-occurrence clustering excluded repertoires with fewer than 30,000 or more than 120,000 public chains, plus five with anomalous nucleotide sharing. TCRdb retrieved this table from immuneACCESS and kept in-frame rearrangements only. Not all clones are present; in checked studies, unresolved V genes account for under half, and no reason is known for the remainder. V and J calls plus clone size are reproduced from that table; the DNA served to infer D and trimming. A total of about 220,000 clones appear in this sample, 80% to 85% of them only once. Roughly 0.71% of the sample is held by the ten biggest clonotypes.

The cohort comprised around 690 healthy bone marrow donors. At the time of sampling, every cohort member was nominally healthy, though immune exposures that went unrecorded were likely present. The donor tested CMV seronegative and was one of the 352 seronegative cohort members. Every donor gave a peripheral blood sample, and the peripheral blood mononuclear cells from that sample were used for TCR beta sequencing. Genomic DNA was extracted from the blood cell samples with the Qiagen DNeasy Blood Extraction Kit. About this clone: The specificity of this receptor is unknown. Qualities for individual bases were not recorded, and no much larger clone is one base off.

From the germline V gene (reference sequence), CDR1 is SEHNR and CDR2 is FQNEAQ. The CDR3 runs 12 residues from the cysteine to the phenylalanine. Only the CDR3 part of the read is kept: 36 bases, read in frame from the first base. Trimming removed 5 bases from V and 4 bases from J, leaving 5 bases between the germline ends. On the study overall, not on this receptor specifically: The 87-base-pair reads could not distinguish some IMGT-functional V segments, including TRBV6-2 and TRBV6-3, so those segments were excluded. The presence/absence analyses assumed that sequencing depth was roughly uniform across donors, and that assumption may not be true. A further reported finding was that TCR beta sequences accurately predicted the HLA-A and HLA-B alleles for most subjects in the first cohort. Most TCR sequences were seen in very few donors, while some public TCRs were found in many individuals. The only immune exposure information available for the cohort was CMV serostatus. Because counts were too low, around 17 rarely observed V segments, including chromosome 9 orphons, were left out of the earlier analysis of some 600 of the donors. This cohort had only TCR beta chains sequenced, and the lack of alpha or paired-chain data limited which features could be detected. According to a later analysis, parvovirus B19, influenza, CMV and Epstein-Barr virus appeared linked to several top co-occurrence clusters. Linkage disequilibrium might explain the correlated functional status among segregating V segments, but an unknown experimental factor could not be ruled out. In the study, approximately 160 TCR beta chains were listed as associated with cytomegalovirus. In a later analysis, HLA-associated TCR beta chains showed more clonal expansion and lower generation probabilities than non-associated chains that were equally common. In a later analysis, TCR association rates were found to vary across HLA loci, with the most associated TCRs seen for DRB1 alleles and the fewest for HLA-C alleles. Because some donors lacked HLA typing at each locus, the association tests relied only on the typed subset. In a later genetic analysis, fewer N-insertions in productive TCRs were reported among donors in an Asian-associated ancestry cluster than the 666-donor mean. According to the authors, the approach could potentially be generalized to other disease states and immunological phenotypes. An earlier analysis of roughly 570 of the donors showed that most TCR beta V segments appeared in productive rearrangements either about 87% or about 30% of the time, which broadly matched IMGT annotations. The sequencing pipeline was judged likely to have produced a cluster of highly shared sequence variants as a technical artifact. The classifier was reported to diagnose cytomegalovirus status with high specificity and sensitivity in both the original cohort and the validation cohort. At a false discovery rate of 0.05, a later analysis linked around 17,000 TCR beta sequences to specific HLA alleles. In a later analysis, most CMV-associated TCR beta chains were found to appear HLA-restricted, with HLA associations seemingly driven largely by CMV exposure. In a later genetic analysis, a missense DCLRE1C variant was associated with V-gene and J-gene trimming of TCR beta chains, and the association was replicated in an independent cohort. When HLA alleles, especially DR and DQ, strongly co-occurred, attributing TCR associations to individual alleles was difficult. A few of the identified cytomegalovirus-associated TCR beta chains were confirmed in vitro to be specific for cytomegalovirus antigens.

The sequence is built from TRBV7-9 and TRBJ2-2; the D gene assignment is ambiguous. The sequence derives from a boy between 2 and 15 years old in good health and CMV-seronegative. Sequenced material: PBMCs. The nucleotides read TGTGCCAGCAGCGAGTCCACCGGGGAGCTGTTTTTT. Translation gives CASSESTGELFF.